Sequencing of this T cell receptor (beta chain) was carried out in a study of cytomegalovirus exposure and HLA in healthy donors. Findings and limits, study-wide: More clonal expansion characterized HLA-associated TCR beta chains than equally common others in a later analysis. About 87% or about 30% of the time was how often most TCR beta V segments were productive, according to an earlier analysis. Prediction of most subjects' HLA-A and HLA-B alleles by TCR beta sequences was reportedly accurate. The authors later linked a missense DCLRE1C variant to TCR beta V- and J-gene trimming.

V lost 2 bases and J 2 bases, leaving 12 bases between the germline ends. CDR3 length equals 16 residues. A multiplex PCR was run with 60 Vbeta primers and 13 Jbeta primers. Method: immunoSEQ multiplex PCR; TCRdb's copy keeps in-frame clones and lacks some. The profile shows around 99,000 clones, 63% of them singletons. About this clone itself: Its specificity is not known.

This sequence originates from a woman aged 25-40 years in good health and CMV-seronegative. Sequencing was carried out using PBMCs. This rearrangement joins TRBV6-7 to TRBJ2-2, with a tentative D call TRBD2 (5 bases). TRBV6-7 counts as an open reading frame of uncertain function. CDR3 bases: TGTGCCAGCAGTTACCTTGGACTGGGAAACACCGGGGAGCTGTTTTTT. Residues: CASSYLGLGNTGELFF.